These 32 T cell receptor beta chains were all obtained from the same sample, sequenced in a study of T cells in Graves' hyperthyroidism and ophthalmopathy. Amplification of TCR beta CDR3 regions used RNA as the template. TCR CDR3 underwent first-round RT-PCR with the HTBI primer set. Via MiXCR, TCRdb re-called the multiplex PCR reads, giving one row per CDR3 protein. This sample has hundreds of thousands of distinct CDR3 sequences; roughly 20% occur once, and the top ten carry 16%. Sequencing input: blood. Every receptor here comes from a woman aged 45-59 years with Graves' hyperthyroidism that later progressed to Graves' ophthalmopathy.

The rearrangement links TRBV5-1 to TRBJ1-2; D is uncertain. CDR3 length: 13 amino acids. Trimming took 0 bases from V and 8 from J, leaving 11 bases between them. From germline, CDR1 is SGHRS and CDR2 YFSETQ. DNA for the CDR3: TGCGCCAGCAGCTTGGATGCGAGATCAGGCTACACCTTC. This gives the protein CASSLDARSGYTF.

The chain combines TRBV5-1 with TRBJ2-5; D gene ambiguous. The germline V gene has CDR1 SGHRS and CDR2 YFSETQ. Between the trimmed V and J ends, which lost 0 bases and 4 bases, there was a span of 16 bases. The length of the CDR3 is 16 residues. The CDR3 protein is CASSLALAPVGETQYF. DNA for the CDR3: TGCGCCAGCAGCTTGGCCTTAGCCCCGGTTGGAGAGACCCAGTACTTC.

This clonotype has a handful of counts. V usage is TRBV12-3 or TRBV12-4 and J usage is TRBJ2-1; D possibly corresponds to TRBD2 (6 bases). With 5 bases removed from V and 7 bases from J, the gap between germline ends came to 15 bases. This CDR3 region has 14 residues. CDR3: CASSPGTARNEQFF. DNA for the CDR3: TGTGCCAGCAGTCCCGGGACTGCTAGGAATGAGCAGTTCTTC.

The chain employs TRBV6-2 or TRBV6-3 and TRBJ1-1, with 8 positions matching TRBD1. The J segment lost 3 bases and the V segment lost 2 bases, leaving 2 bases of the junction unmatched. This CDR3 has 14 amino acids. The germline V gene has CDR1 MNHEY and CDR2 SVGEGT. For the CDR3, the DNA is TGTGCCAGCAGTTACCAGGGGGCGTACACTGAAGCTTTCTTT. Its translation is CASSYQGAYTEAFF.

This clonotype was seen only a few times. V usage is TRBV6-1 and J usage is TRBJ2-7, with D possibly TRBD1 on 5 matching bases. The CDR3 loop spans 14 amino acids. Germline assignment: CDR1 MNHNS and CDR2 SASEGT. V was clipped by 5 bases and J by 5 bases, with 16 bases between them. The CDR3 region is CASSSYRFADEQYF. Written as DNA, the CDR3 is TGTGCCAGCAGTAGCTACAGGTTTGCCGACGAGCAGTACTTC.

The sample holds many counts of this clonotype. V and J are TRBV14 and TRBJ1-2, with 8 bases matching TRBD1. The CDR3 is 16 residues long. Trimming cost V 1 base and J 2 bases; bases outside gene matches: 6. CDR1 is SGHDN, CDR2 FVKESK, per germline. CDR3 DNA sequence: TGTGCCAGCAGCCAAGGTTCGGGACAGGTCAACTATGGCTACACCTTC. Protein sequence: CASSQGSGQVNYGYTF.

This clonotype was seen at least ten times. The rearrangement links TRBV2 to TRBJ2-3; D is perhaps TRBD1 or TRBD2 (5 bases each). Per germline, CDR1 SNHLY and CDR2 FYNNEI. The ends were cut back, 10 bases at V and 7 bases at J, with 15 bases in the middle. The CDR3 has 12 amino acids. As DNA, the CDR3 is TGTGCCAAACGCCGGGACCCCAATACGCAGTATTTT. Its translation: CAKRRDPNTQYF.

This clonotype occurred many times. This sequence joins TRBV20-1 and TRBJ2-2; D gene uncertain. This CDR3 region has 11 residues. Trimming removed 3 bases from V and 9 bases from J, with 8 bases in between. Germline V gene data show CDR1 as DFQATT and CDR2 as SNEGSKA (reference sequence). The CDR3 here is CSASWARELFF. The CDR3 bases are TGCAGTGCTAGCTGGGCTCGGGAGCTGTTTTTT.

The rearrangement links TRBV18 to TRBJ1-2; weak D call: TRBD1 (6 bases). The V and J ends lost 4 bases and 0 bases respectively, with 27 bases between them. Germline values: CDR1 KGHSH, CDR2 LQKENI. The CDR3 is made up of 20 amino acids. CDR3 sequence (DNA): TGTGCCAGCTCACGCTTTTCGGGGGCACAGCACGATTCAGCTAACTATGGCTACACCTTC. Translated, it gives CASSRFSGAQHDSANYGYTF.

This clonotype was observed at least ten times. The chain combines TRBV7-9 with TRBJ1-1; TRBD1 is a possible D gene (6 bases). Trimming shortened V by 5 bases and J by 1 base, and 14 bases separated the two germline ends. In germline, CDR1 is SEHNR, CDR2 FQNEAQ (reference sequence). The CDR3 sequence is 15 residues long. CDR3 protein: CASSRAGHSNTEAFF. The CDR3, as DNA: TGTGCCAGCAGCAGAGCGGGACACTCGAACACTGAAGCTTTCTTT.

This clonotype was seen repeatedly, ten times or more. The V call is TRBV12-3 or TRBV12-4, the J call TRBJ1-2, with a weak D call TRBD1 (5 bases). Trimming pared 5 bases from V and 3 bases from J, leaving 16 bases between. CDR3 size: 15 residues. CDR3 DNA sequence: TGTGCCAGCAGTGGGGACGGCGGTACGTACTATGGCTACACCTTC. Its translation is CASSGDGGTYYGYTF.

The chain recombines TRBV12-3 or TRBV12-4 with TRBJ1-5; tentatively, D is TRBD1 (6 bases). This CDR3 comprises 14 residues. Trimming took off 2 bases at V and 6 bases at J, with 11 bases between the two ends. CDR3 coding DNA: TGTGCCAGCAGTTTACAGGGGAGGATTCAGCCCCAGCATTTT. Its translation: CASSLQGRIQPQHF.

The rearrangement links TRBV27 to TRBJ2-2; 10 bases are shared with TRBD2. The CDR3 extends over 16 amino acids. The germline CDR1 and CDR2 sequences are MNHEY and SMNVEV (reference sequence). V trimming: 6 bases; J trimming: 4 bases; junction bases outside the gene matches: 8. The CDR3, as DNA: TGTGCCAGCAGGTCTATAGCGGGGGGCCGCACCGGGGAGCTGTTTTTT. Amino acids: CASRSIAGGRTGELFF.

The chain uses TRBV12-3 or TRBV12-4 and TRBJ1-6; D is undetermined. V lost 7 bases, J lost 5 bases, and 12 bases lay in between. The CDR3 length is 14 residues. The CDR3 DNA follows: TGTGCCAGCAAGAGCGCCCTAAATAATTCACCCCTCCACTTT. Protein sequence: CASKSALNNSPLHF.

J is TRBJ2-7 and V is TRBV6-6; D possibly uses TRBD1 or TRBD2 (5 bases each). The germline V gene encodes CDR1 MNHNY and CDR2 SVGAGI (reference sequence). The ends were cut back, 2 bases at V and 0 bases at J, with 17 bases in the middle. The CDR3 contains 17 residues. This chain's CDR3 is CASSYGGIGTDSYEQYF. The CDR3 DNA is TGTGCCAGCAGTTACGGTGGGATCGGGACGGACTCCTACGAGCAGTACTTC.

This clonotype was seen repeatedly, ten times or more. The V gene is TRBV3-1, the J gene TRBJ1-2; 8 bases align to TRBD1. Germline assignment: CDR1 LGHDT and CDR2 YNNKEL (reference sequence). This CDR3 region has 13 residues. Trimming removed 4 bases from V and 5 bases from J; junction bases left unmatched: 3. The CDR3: CASSLRQGYGYTF. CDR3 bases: TGTGCCAGCAGCCTTCGACAGGGGTATGGCTACACCTTC.

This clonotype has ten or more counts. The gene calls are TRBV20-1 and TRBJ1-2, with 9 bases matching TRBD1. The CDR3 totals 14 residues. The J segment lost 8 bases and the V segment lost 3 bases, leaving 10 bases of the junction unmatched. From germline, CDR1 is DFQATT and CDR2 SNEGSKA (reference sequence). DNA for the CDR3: TGCAGTGCTAGTCCCGGGACAGGGAAAGACGGCTACACCTTC. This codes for CSASPGTGKDGYTF.

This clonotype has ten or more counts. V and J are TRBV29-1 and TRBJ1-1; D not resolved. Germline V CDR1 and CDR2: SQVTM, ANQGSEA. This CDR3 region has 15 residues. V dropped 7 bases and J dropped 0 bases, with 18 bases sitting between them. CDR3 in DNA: TGCAGCGCCAAAGAGATAGTACGTTTGAACACTGAAGCTTTCTTT. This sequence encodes CSAKEIVRLNTEAFF.

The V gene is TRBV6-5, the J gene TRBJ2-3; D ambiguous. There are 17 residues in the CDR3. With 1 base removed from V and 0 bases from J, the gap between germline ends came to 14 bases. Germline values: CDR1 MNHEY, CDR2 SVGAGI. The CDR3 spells CASSYWVGTGSTDTQYF. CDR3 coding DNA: TGTGCCAGCAGTTACTGGGTGGGTACCGGGAGCACAGATACGCAGTATTTT.

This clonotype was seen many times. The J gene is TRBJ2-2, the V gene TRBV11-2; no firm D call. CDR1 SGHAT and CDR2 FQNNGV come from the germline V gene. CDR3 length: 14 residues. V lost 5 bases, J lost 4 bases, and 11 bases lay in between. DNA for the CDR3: TGTGCCAGCAGCCTCTCCAGTGCCACCGGGGAGCTGTTTTTT. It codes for CASSLSSATGELFF.

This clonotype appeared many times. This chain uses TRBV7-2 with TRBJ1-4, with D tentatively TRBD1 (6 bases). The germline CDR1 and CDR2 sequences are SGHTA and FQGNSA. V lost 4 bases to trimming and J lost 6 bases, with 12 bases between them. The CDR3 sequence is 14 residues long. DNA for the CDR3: TGTGCCAGCAGCTCGGACAGTGTCGATGAAAAACTGTTTTTT. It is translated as CASSSDSVDEKLFF.

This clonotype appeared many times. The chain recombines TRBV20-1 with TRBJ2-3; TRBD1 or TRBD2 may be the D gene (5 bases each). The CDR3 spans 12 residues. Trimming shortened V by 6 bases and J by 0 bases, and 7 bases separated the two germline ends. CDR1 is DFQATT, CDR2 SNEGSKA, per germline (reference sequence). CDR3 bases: TGCAGTGCCCGGGGCAGCACAGATACGCAGTATTTT. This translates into CSARGSTDTQYF.

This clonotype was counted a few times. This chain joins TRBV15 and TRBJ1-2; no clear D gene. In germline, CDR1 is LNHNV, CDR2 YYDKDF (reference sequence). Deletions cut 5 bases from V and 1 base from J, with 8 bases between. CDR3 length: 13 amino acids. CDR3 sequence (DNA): TGTGCCACCAGCCAAAGTCTTAACTATGGCTACACCTTC. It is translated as CATSQSLNYGYTF.

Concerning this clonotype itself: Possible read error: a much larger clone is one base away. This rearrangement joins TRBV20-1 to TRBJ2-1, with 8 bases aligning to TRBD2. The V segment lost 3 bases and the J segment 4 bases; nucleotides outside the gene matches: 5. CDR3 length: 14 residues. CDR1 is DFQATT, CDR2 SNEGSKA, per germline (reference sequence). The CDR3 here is CSARGGGIYNEQFF. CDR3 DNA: TGCAGTGCTAGGGGCGGGGGGATTTACAATGAGCAGTTCTTC.

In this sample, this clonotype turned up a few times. CDR3 in amino acids: CSAESTGVTEAFF. The CDR3 coding sequence is TGCAGTGCCGAGTCAACAGGGGTAACTGAAGCTTTCTTT. This chain joins TRBV20-1 and TRBJ1-1; 7 positions match TRBD1. The V gene's germline CDR1 is DFQATT and CDR2 SNEGSKA (reference sequence). This CDR3 comprises 13 residues. V gave up 6 bases and J gave up 5 bases; unmatched junction bases: 9.

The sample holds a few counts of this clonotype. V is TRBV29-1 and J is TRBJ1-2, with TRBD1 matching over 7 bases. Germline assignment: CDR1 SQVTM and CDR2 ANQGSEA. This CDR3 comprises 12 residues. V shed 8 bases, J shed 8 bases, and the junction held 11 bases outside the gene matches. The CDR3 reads CSSRVDREGYTF. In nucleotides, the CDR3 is TGCAGCTCTCGGGTTGACAGGGAAGGCTACACCTTC.

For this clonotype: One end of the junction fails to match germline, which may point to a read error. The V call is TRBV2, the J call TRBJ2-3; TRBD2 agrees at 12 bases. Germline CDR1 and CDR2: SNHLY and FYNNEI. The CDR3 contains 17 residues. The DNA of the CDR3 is TGTGCCAGCAGACTGGGACTAGCGGGTTATGACACAGGTACGCAGTATTTT. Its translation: CASRLGLAGYDTGTQYF. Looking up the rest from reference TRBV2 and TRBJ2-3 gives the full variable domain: EPEVTQTPSHQVTQMGQEVILRCVPISNHLYFYWYRQILGQKVEFLVSFYNNEISEKSEIFDDQFSVERPDGSNFTLKIRSTKLEDSAMYFCASRLGLAGYDTGTQYFGPGTRLTVL.

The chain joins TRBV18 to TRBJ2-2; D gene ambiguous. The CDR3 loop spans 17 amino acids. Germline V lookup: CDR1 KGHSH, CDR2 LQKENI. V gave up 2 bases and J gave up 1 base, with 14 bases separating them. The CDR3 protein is CASSPRIGEQNTGELFF. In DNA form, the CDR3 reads TGTGCCAGCTCACCAAGGATCGGTGAACAGAACACCGGGGAGCTGTTTTTT.

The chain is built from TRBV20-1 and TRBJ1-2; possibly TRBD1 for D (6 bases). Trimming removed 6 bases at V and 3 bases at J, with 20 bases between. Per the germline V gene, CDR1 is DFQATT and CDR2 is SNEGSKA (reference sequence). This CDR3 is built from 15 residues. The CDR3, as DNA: TGCAGTGCCCCTCTAGGGACAAAGGTAGACTATGGCTACACCTTC. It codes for CSAPLGTKVDYGYTF.

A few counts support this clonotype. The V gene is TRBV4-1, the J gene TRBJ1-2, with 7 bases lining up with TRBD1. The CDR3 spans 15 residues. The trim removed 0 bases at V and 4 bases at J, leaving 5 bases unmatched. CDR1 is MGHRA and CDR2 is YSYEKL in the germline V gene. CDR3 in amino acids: CASSQDGAGGYGYTF. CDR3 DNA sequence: TGCGCCAGCAGCCAAGATGGGGCAGGGGGCTATGGCTACACCTTC.

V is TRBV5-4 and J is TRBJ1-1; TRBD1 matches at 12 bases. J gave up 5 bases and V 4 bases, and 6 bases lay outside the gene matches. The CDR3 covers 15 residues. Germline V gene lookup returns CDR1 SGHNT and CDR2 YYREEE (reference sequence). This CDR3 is CASSGSGQGATEAFF. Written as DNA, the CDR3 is TGTGCCAGCAGCGGATCGGGACAGGGGGCGACTGAAGCTTTCTTT.

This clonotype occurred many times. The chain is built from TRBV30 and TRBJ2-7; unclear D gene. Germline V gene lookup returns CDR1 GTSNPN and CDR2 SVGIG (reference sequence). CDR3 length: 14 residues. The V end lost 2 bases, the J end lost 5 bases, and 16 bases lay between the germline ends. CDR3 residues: CAWSPLPLGNEQYF. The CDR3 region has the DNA TGTGCCTGGAGTCCGTTGCCCCTTGGCAACGAGCAGTACTTC.